This entry lists 14 T cell receptor beta chains sequenced from one sample in a study of T cells in Graves' hyperthyroidism and ophthalmopathy. TCR beta CDR3 region amplification was performed from RNA transcripts. The HTBI primer set drove a first-round RT-PCR of the TCR CDR3. TCRdb processed the multiplex PCR reads anew with MiXCR; each CDR3 protein has one entry. Among a few hundred thousand distinct CDR3 sequences listed, 20% to 25% were seen once. Sequenced: blood. The receptors here all came from a man in his late teens or twenties with Graves' hyperthyroidism.

This clonotype was picked up many times. The chain combines TRBV11-2 with TRBJ1-3, with TRBD1 matching over 7 bases. Per germline, CDR1 SGHAT and CDR2 FQNNGV. The trim removed 6 bases at V and 2 bases at J, leaving 10 bases unmatched. The CDR3 consists of 16 residues. In DNA form, the CDR3 reads TGTGCCAGCAGTCTCAACAGGGGAGGGACTGGAAACACCATATATTTT. Amino acids: CASSLNRGGTGNTIYF.

V gene TRBV12-3 or TRBV12-4 combines with J gene TRBJ1-1; D is undetermined. Trimming shortened V by 1 base and J by 0 bases, and 12 bases separated the two germline ends. This CDR3 has 16 residues. CDR3 residues: CASSLGTSPVNTEAFF. In DNA form, the CDR3 reads TGTGCCAGCAGTTTAGGAACCTCACCCGTGAACACTGAAGCTTTCTTT.

This clonotype was observed at least ten times. The V call is TRBV28, the J call TRBJ1-5, with 7 bases lining up with TRBD1. CDR3 length: 14 amino acids. V gave up 4 bases and J gave up 5 bases; unmatched junction bases: 5. Germline V gene sequence: CDR1 MDHEN, CDR2 SYDVKM. CDR3 bases: TGTGCCAGCAGTTACAGGGGTCGCGATCAGCCCCAGCATTTT. This translates into CASSYRGRDQPQHF.

There are many counts of this clonotype. The chain couples TRBV11-2 to TRBJ1-2; 9 positions match TRBD1. Germline CDR1 SGHAT, CDR2 FQNNGV. J gave up 8 bases and V 0 bases, and 16 bases lay outside the gene matches. This CDR3 region has 18 residues. The CDR3: CASSLDPGEVGQGNGYTF. The DNA for the CDR3 is TGTGCCAGCAGCTTAGATCCCGGGGAGGTTGGACAGGGGAACGGCTACACCTTC.

The chain recombines TRBV30 with TRBJ2-5; 7 nucleotides agree with TRBD1. Trimming at V came to 4 bases and at J to 5 bases, leaving 1 base not matched to a gene. The CDR3 is 11 residues long. Germline V gene sequence: CDR1 GTSNPN, CDR2 SVGIG (reference sequence). This CDR3 reads CAWKGQETQYF. The CDR3 DNA is TGTGCCTGGAAGGGACAGGAGACCCAGTACTTC.

The chain couples TRBV30 to TRBJ2-2; D gene uncertain. The ends were cut back, 7 bases at V and 2 bases at J, with 11 bases in the middle. The CDR3 loop spans 13 amino acids. Germline values: CDR1 GTSNPN, CDR2 SVGIG (reference sequence). CDR3: CASTSDNTGELFF. CDR3 nucleotide sequence: TGTGCCTCAACGTCGGATAACACCGGGGAGCTGTTTTTT.

The sample holds many counts of this clonotype. The rearrangement joins TRBV6-4 to TRBJ1-1, with unresolved D. CDR1 is MRHNA and CDR2 is SNTAGT in the germline V gene. V was shortened by 4 bases and J by 5 bases, with 14 bases between the two germline ends. The CDR3 loop spans 14 amino acids. The CDR3: CASSAPRPRTEAFF. The CDR3 coding sequence is TGTGCCAGCAGTGCTCCCAGGCCTAGAACTGAAGCTTTCTTT.

This clonotype was recorded at least ten times. This chain joins TRBV30 and TRBJ1-5; no clear D gene. V shed 1 base and J shed 5 bases, with 9 bases lying between them. The CDR3 consists of 13 residues. Germline V gene lookup returns CDR1 GTSNPN and CDR2 SVGIG (reference sequence). CDR3 coding DNA: TGTGCCTGGAGTGCAGGTCCTGATCAGCCCCAGCATTTT. Translated: CAWSAGPDQPQHF.

This clonotype was recorded at least ten times. The chain is built from TRBV12-3 or TRBV12-4 and TRBJ1-3; no definite D call. The CDR3 contains 15 residues. The ends were cut back, 3 bases at V and 0 bases at J, with 9 bases in the middle. CDR3: CASSFRRNSGNTIYF. In DNA, the CDR3 is TGTGCCAGCAGTTTTAGGCGGAACTCTGGAAACACCATATATTTT.

This clonotype was counted ten times or more. The chain links TRBV30 to TRBJ1-1; 10 bases align to TRBD1. Germline values: CDR1 GTSNPN, CDR2 SVGIG (reference sequence). This CDR3 region has 15 residues. The V and J ends lost 6 bases and 5 bases, in that order; junction bases with no gene match: 12. The CDR3 DNA is TGTGCCTGCTTACCGAGGACAGGGGGGAAGACTGAAGCTTTCTTT. Its translation is CACLPRTGGKTEAFF.

This clonotype was seen a few times. A much larger clonotype is one base distant, so this may be a read error. The DNA is left out, because the CDR3 cannot be placed on it with certainty; the CDR3 is given as TCRdb lists it. V is TRBV29-1 and J is TRBJ1-1. The germline gives CDR1 SQVTM, CDR2 ANQGSEA. The CDR3 totals 13 residues, both ends included. CDR3 protein: CSVEVGSGTEACF.

The chain links TRBV7-3 to TRBJ2-1; 7 nucleotides line up with TRBD2. Germline-derived CDR1 and CDR2 are SGHTA and FQGTGA. The CDR3 loop spans 19 amino acids. Trimming cost V 1 base and J 4 bases; bases outside gene matches: 16. DNA of the CDR3: TGTGCCAGCAGCTTAAGACTGGGGCCAAGCGGGGAGGGGTACAATGAGCAGTTCTTC. It encodes CASSLRLGPSGEGYNEQFF.

This clonotype has at least ten counts. J is TRBJ1-2 and V is TRBV12-3 or TRBV12-4; 8 nucleotides line up with TRBD1. CDR3 length equals 15 residues. The J segment lost 2 bases and the V segment lost 5 bases, leaving 7 bases of the junction unmatched. DNA for the CDR3: TGTGCCAGCAGTCCCCAGAGGACAGGGAACTATGGCTACACCTTC. It codes for CASSPQRTGNYGYTF.

This chain uses TRBV11-2 with TRBJ2-5; 9 nucleotides align to TRBD1. The J segment lost 7 bases and the V segment lost 7 bases, leaving 7 bases of the junction unmatched. The CDR3 loop spans 13 amino acids. Germline lookup yields CDR1 SGHAT and CDR2 FQNNGV. The DNA of the CDR3 is TGTGCCAGCAACGACAGGGGGAAGGGGACCCAGTACTTC. This sequence encodes CASNDRGKGTQYF.